This TCR beta chain originates from a study of human T cells and chemical hapten exposure. The overall study: 0.01% DPC was applied to the upper back in patch tests, which were read at 6 days.

This sample's time point: pre-sensitization, week 0. Treatment specified: therapeutic diphenylcyclopropenone sensitization with weekly scalp DPC. Ahead of applying each patch test, blood was sampled. Those who donated were patients with alopecia, 18 to 70 years of age, and suitable for DPC. TCRdb processed the RACE reads anew with MiXCR; each CDR3 protein has one entry. This table has 300,000 to 450,000 distinct CDR3 sequences, 4% to 6% appearing once. The CDR3 is 12 amino acids. From germline, CDR1 is LGHDT and CDR2 YNNKEL (reference sequence). V lost 4 bases and J 10 bases, leaving 11 bases between the germline ends.

The clonotype originates from a woman aged 45-65 years with alopecia areata. Some clones in this sample may be carry-over from other donors' samples. The specimen was whole blood, collected in connection with sensitization to the hapten diphenylcyclopropenone (DPC). This chain joins TRBV3-1 and TRBJ1-3; TRBD1 might be the D (5 bases). CDR3 nucleotides: TGTGCCAGCAGCCTACCGGGGGGGACCATATATTTT. Its translation: CASSLPGGTIYF.